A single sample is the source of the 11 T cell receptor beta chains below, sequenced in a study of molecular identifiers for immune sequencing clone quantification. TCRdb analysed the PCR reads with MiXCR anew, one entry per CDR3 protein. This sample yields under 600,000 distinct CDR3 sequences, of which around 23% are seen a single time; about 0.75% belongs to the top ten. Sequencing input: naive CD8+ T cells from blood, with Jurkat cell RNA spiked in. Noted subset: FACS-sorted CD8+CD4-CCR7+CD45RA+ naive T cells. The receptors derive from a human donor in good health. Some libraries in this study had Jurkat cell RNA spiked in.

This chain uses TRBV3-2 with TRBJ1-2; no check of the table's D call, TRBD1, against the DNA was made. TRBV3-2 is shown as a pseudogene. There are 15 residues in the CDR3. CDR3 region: CASSQYPRGFYGYTF. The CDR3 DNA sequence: TGTGCCAGCAGCCAATACCCCAGGGGTTTTTATGGCTACACCTTC.

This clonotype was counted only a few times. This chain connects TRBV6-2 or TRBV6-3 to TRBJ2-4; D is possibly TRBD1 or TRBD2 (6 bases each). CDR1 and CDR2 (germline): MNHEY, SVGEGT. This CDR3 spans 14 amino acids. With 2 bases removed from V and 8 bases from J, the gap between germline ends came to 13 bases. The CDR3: CASSYDGGRDIQYF. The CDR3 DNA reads TGTGCCAGCAGTTACGACGGGGGCAGGGACATTCAGTACTTC.

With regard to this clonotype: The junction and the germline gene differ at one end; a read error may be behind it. CDR3 amino acids: CASNEFPEQFF. As DNA, the CDR3 is TGTGCCAGCAATGAATTTCCTGAGCAGTTCTTC. V is TRBV2 and J is TRBJ2-1, with D unclear. From germline, CDR1 is SNHLY and CDR2 FYNNEI. CDR3 length equals 11 residues.

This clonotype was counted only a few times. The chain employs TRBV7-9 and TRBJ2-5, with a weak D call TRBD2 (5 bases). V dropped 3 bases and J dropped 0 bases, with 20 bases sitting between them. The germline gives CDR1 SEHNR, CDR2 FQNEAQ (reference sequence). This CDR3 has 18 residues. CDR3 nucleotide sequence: TGTGCCAGCAGCTTCGACCCTGCCGGACTGAGGTACCAAGAGACCCAGTACTTC. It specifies CASSFDPAGLRYQETQYF.

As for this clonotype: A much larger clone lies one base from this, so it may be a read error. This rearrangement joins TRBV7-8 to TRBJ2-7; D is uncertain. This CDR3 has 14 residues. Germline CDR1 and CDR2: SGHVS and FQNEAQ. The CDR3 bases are TGTGCCAGCAGCTTAATGGCAGGAGACGACGAGCAGCACTTC. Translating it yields CASSLMAGDDEQHF.

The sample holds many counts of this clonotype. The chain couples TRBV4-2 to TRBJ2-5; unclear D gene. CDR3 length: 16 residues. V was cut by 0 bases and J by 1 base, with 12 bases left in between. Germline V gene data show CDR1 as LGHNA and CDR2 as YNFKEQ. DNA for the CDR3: TGTGCCAGCAGCCAAGAATTTAGCAGATTCCAAGAGACCCAGTACTTC. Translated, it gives CASSQEFSRFQETQYF.

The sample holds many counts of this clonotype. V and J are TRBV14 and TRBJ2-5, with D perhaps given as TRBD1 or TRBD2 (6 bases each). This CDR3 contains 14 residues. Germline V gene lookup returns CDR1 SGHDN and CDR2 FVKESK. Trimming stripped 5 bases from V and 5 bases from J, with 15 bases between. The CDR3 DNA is TGTGCCAGCAGCAACAGGGTTCGGGAGGAGACCCAGTACTTC. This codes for CASSNRVREETQYF.

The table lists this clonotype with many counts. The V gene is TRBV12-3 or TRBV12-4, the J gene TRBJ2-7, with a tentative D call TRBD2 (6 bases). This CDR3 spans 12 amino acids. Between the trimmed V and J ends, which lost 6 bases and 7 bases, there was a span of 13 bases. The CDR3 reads CASRVGGEEQYF. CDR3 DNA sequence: TGTGCCAGCAGAGTTGGAGGGGAAGAGCAGTACTTC.

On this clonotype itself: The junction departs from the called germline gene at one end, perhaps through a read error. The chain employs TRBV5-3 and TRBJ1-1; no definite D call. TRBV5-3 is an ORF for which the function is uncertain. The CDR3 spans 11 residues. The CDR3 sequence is CASSLPGPLVF. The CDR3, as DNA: TGTGCCAGCAGCTTACCCGGGCCGCTGGTCTTT.

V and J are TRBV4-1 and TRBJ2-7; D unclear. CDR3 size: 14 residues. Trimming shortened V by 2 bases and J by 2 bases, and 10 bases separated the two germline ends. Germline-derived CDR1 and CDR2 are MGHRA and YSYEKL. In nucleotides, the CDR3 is TGCGCCAGCAGCCAACGATCAGGAACCTACGAGCAGTACTTC. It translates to CASSQRSGTYEQYF.

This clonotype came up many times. The CDR3 DNA sequence: TGTGCCAGCAGCTTAGACGCCTACACCTACGAGCAGTACTTC. Its translation: CASSLDAYTYEQYF. The genes are TRBV7-6 and TRBJ2-7; no firm D call. This CDR3 spans 14 amino acids. V was clipped by 1 base and J by 2 bases, with 9 bases between them. CDR1 is SGHVS and CDR2 is FNYEAQ in the germline V gene.